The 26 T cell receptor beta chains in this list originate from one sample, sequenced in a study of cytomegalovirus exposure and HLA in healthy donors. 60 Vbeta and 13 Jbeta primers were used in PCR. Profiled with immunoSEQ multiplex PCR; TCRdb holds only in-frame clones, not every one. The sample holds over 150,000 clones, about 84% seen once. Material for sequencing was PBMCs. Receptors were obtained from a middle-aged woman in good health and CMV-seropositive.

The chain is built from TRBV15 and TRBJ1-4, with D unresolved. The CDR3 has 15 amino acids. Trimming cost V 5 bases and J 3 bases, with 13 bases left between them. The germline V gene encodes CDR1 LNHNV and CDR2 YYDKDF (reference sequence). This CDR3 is CATSLERAANEKLFF. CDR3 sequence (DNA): TGTGCCACCAGCCTAGAGAGGGCAGCTAATGAAAAACTGTTTTTT.

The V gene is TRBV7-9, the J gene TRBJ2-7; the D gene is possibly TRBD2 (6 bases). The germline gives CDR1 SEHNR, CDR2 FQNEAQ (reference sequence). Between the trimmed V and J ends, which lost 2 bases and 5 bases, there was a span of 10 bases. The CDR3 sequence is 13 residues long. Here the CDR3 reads CASSLKAGHEQYF. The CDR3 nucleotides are TGTGCCAGCAGCTTAAAAGCGGGCCACGAGCAGTACTTC. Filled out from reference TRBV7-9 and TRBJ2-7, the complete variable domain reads DTGVSQNPRHKITKRGQNVTFRCDPISEHNRLYWYRQTLGQGPEFLTYFQNEAQLEKSRLLSDRFSAERPKGSFSTLEIQRTEQGDSAMYLCASSLKAGHEQYFGPGTRLTVT.

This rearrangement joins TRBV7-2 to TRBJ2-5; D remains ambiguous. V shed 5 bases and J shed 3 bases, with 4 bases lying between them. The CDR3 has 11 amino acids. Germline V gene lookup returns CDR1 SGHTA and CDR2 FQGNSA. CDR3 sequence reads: CASSGKETQYF. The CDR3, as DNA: TGTGCCAGCAGCGGCAAAGAGACCCAGTACTTC.

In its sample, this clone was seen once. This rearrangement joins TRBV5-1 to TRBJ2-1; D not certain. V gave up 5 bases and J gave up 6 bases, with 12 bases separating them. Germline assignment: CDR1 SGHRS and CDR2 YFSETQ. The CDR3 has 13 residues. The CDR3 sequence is CASRPTGSNEQFF. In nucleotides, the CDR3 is TGCGCCAGCAGGCCAACGGGTTCCAATGAGCAGTTCTTC.

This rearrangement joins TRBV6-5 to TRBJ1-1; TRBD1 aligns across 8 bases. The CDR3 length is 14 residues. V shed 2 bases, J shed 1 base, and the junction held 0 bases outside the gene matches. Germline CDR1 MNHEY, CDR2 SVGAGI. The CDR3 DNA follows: TGTGCCAGCAGTTACGACAGGGGGAACACTGAAGCTTTCTTT. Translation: CASSYDRGNTEAFF.

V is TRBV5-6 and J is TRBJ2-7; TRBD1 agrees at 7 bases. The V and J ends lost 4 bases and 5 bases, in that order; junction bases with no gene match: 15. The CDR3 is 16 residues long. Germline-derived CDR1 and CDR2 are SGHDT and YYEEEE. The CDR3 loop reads CASSGGTTGVLNEQYF. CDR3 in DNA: TGTGCCAGCAGCGGCGGAACAACAGGGGTGCTCAACGAGCAGTACTTC.

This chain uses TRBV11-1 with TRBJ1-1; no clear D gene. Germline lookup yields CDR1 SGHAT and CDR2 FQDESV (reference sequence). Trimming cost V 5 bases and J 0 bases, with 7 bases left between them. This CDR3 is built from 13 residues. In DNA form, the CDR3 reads TGTGCCAGCAGCCCCAGGTTGAACACTGAAGCTTTCTTT. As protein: CASSPRLNTEAFF.

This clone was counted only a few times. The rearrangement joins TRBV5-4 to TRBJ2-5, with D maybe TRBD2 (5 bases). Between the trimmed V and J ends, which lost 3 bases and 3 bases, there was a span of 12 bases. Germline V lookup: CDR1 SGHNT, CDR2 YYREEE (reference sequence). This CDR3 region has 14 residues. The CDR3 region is CASSWSDGKETQYF. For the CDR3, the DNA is TGTGCCAGCAGCTGGTCCGACGGGAAAGAGACCCAGTACTTC.

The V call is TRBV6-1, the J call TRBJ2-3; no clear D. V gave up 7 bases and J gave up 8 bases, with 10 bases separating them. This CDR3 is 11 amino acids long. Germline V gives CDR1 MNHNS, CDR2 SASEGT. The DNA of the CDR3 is TGTGCCAGCACCCTACGCGGTACGCAGTATTTT. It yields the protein CASTLRGTQYF.

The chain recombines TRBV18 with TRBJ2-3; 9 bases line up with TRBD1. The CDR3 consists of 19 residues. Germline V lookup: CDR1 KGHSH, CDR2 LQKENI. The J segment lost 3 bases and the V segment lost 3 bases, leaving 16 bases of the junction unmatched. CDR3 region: CASSPLTPGQGGSTDTQYF. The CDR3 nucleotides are TGTGCCAGCTCACCCCTCACTCCGGGACAGGGTGGGTCGACAGATACGCAGTATTTT.

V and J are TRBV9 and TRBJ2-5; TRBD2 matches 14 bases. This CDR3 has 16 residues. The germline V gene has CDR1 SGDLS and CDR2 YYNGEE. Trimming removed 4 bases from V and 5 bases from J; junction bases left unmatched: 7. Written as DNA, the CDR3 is TGTGCCAGCAGCCCTAGGGGACTAGCGGGAGTGGAGACCCAGTACTTC. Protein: CASSPRGLAGVETQYF.

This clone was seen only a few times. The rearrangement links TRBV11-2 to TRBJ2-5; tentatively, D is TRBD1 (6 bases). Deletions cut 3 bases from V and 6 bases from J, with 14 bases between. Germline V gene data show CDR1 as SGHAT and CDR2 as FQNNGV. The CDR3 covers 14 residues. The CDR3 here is CASSFAGTPKTQYF. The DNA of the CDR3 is TGTGCCAGCAGCTTTGCCGGGACACCGAAGACCCAGTACTTC.

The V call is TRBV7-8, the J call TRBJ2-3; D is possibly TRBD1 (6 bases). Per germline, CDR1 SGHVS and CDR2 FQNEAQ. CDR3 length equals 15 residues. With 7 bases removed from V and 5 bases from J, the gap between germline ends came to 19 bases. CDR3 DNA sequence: TGTGCCAGCACTATTCGCAGGGGTTCGGGAGATACGCAGTATTTT. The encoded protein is CASTIRRGSGDTQYF.

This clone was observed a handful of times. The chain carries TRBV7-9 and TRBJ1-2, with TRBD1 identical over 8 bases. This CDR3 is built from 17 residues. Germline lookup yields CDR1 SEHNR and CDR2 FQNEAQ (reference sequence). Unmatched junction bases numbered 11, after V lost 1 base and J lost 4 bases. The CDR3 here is CASSLDGTGIALYGYTF. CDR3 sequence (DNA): TGTGCCAGCAGCTTAGATGGGACAGGAATTGCCCTCTATGGCTACACCTTC.

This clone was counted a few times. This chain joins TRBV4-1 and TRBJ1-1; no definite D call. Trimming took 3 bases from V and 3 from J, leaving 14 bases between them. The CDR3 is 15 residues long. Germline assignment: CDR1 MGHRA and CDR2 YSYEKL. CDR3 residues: CASSHLADWDTEAFF. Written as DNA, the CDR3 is TGCGCCAGCAGCCATTTGGCGGACTGGGACACTGAAGCTTTCTTT.

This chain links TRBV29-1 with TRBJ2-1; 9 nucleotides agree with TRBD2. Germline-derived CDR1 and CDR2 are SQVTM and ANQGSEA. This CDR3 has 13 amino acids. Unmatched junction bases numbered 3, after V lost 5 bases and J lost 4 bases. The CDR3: CSVLAGMYNEQFF. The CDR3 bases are TGCAGCGTTCTAGCGGGGATGTACAATGAGCAGTTCTTC.

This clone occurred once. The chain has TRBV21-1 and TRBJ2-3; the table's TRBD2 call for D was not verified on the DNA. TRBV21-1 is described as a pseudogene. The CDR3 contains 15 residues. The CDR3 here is CASSKESSGGDTQYF. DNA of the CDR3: TGTGCCAGCAGCAAAGAGTCTAGCGGGGGAGATACGCAGTATTTT.

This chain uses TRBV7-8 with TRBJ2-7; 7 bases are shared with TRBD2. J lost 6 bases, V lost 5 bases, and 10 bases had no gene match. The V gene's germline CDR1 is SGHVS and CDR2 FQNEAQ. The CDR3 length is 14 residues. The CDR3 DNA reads TGTGCCAGCAGCCCGACGGGGGGAAGGGGCGAGCAGTACTTC. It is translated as CASSPTGGRGEQYF.

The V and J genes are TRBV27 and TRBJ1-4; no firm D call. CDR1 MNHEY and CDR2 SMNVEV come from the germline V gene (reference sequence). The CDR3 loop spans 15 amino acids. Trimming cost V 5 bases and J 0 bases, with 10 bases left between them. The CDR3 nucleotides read TGTGCCAGCAGTAGCGTGGGAGCAACTAATGAAAAACTGTTTTTT. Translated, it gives CASSSVGATNEKLFF.

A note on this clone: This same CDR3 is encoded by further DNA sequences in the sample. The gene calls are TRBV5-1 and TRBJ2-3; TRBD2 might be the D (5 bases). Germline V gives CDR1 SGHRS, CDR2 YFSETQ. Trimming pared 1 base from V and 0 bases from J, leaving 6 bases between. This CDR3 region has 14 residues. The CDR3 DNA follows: TGCGCCAGCAGCTTGTCGGGAAGCACAGATACGCAGTATTTT. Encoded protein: CASSLSGSTDTQYF.

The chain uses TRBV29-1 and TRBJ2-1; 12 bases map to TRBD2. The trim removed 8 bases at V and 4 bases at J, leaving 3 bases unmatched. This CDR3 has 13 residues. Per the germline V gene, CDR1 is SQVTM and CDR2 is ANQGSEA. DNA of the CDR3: TGCAGCACCGGGACTAGCGGGTACAATGAGCAGTTCTTC. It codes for CSTGTSGYNEQFF.

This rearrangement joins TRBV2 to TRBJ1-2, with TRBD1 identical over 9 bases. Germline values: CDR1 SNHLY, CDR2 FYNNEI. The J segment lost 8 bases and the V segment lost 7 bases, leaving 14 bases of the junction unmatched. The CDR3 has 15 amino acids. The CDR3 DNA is TGTGCCAGCACAATACAAAGGACAGGGGCGCTAGGCTACACCTTC. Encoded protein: CASTIQRTGALGYTF.

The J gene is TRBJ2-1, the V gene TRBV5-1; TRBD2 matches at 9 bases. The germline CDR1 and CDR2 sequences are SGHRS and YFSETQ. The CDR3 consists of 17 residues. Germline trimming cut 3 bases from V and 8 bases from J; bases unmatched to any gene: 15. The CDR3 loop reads CASSYLAGVSEGYEQFF. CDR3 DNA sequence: TGCGCCAGCAGCTACTTAGCGGGAGTCAGCGAGGGGTATGAGCAGTTCTTC.

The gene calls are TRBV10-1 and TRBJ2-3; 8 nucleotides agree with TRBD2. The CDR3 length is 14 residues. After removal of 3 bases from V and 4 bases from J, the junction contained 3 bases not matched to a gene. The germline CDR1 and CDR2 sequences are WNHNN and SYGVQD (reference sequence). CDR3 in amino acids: CASSDLAGADTQYF. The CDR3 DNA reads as TGCGCCAGCAGTGACCTAGCGGGTGCAGATACGCAGTATTTT.

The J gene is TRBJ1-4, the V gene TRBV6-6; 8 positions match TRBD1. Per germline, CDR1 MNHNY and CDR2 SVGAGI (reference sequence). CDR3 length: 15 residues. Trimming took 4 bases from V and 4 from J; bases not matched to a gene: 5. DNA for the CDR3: TGTGCCAGCAGTTCCCGGACAGGGATTAATGAAAAACTGTTTTTT. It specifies CASSSRTGINEKLFF.

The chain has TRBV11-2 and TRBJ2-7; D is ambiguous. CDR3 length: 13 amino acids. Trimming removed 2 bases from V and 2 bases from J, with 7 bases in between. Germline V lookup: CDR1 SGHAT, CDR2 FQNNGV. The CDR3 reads CASSLIYPYEQYF. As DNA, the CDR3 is TGTGCCAGCAGCTTAATCTATCCCTACGAGCAGTACTTC.